The following is a T cell receptor (beta chain) sequence with its context. No antigen is known for it. The sample originates from a study of T cell responses to AZD1222 COVID-19 vaccine. Study-level findings and limits: In all cases, repertoires were sampled only after the peak T cell response. Reportedly, nearly half the spike-specific TCRs target unmutated variant regions.

Generated by immunoSEQ multiplex PCR, the TCRdb table keeps only in-frame clones and is missing some. The data contain about 140,000 clones, 93% of them singletons. The CDR3 is made up of 14 amino acids. V shed 3 bases and J shed 0 bases, with 9 bases lying between them. Germline lookup yields CDR1 SGHRS and CDR2 YFSETQ. The sequenced sample was peripheral blood, obtained on day 0 of AZD1222 vaccination. The V and J genes are TRBV5-1 and TRBJ1-1; possible D gene TRBD1, 5 bases. The TCR comes from an adult in good health. The CDR3 region has the DNA TGCGCCAGCAGCTGGGACGGTTTGAACACTGAAGCTTTCTTT. Encoded protein: CASSWDGLNTEAFF. Full variable domain (missing parts from reference TRBV5-1 and TRBJ1-1): KAGVTQTPRYLIKTRGQQVTLSCSPISGHRSVSWYQQTPGQGLQFLFEYFSETQRNKGNFPGRFSGRQFSNSRSEMNVSTLELGDSALYLCASSWDGLNTEAFFGQGTRLTVV.